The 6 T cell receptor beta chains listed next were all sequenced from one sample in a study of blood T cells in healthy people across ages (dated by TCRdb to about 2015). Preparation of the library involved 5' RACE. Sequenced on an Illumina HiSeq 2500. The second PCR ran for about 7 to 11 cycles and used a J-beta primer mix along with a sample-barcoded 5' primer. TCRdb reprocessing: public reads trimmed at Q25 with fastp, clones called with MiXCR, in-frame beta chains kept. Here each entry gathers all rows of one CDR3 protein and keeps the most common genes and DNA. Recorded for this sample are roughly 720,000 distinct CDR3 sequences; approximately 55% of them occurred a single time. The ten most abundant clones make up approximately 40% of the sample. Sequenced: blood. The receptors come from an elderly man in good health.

The CDR3 DNA reads TGTGCCATCAGTGAGTCGTGGGGGAGGAACACTGAAGCTTTCTTT. Translated: CAISESWGRNTEAFF. The rearrangement joins TRBV10-3 to TRBJ1-1; D possibly corresponds to TRBD1 (5 bases). V lost 0 bases to trimming and J lost 1 base, with 9 bases between them. Germline CDR1 is ENHRY and CDR2 is SYGVKD. The CDR3 runs 15 residues.

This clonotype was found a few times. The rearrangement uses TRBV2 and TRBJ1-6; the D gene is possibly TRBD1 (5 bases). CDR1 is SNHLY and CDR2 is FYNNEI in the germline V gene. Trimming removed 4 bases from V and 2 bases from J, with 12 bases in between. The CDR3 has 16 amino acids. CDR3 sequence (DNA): TGTGCCAGCAGTGGGGGGGGAGGCGCCTATAATTCACCCCTCCACTTT. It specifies CASSGGGGAYNSPLHF.

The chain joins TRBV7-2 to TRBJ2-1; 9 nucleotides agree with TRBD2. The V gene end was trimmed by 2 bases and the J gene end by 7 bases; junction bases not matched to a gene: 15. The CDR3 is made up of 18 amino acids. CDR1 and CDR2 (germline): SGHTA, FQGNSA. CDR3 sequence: CASSLFSRWREGRNEQFF. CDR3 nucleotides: TGTGCCAGCAGCTTATTTAGTCGGTGGCGGGAGGGGCGAAATGAGCAGTTCTTC.

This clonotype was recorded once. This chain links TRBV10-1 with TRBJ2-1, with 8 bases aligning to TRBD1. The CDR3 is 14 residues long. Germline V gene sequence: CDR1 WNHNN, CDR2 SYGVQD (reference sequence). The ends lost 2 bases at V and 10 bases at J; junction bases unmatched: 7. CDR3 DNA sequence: TGCGCCAGCAGTGAGCCTGGACAGGGCGGCGAGCAGTTCTTC. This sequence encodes CASSEPGQGGEQFF.

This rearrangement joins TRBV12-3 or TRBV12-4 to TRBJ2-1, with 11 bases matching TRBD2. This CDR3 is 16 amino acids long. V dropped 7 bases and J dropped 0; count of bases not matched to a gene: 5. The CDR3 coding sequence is TGTGCCAGCAATCCTACTAGCGGGAGCTCCTACAATGAGCAGTTCTTC. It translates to CASNPTSGSSYNEQFF.

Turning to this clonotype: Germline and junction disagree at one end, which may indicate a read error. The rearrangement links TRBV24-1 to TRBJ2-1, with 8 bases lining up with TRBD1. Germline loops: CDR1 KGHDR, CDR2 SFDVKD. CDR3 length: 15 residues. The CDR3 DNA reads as TGTGCCTCCAGTGATTTGGGCAGGGGGCCGAATGAGCAGTTCTTC. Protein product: CASSDLGRGPNEQFF.